A single sample gave rise to the 21 T cell receptor beta chains below, sequenced in a study of Graves' ophthalmopathy and Graves' hyperthyroidism. The TCR beta CDR3 regions underwent amplification from RNA transcripts. HTBI primers served in a first-round RT-PCR, which a second-round multiplex PCR followed. TCRdb analysed the multiplex PCR reads with MiXCR anew, one entry per CDR3 protein. The table has approximately 640,000 distinct CDR3 sequences, roughly two fifths seen once; the top ten hold 3% to 3.5%. The specimen was peripheral blood. The receptors here all came from an adult man with Graves' ophthalmopathy.

The chain combines TRBV2 with TRBJ2-7, with TRBD2 matching 7 bases. CDR3 length: 12 residues. The ends lost 7 bases at V and 9 bases at J; junction bases unmatched: 9. The germline gives CDR1 SNHLY, CDR2 FYNNEI. The CDR3 nucleotides are TGTGCCAGCACCGGGACGGGGGGTCTGCAGTACTTC. Residues: CASTGTGGLQYF.

The chain uses TRBV5-5 and TRBJ2-7, with D perhaps TRBD1 (6 bases). Per the germline V gene, CDR1 is SGHKS and CDR2 is YYEKEE (reference sequence). Trimming removed 4 bases at V and 5 bases at J, with 22 bases between. The CDR3 sequence is 16 residues long. The CDR3 loop is CASSKGTTPILDEQYF. The CDR3 nucleotides read TGTGCCAGCAGCAAAGGGACAACCCCCATTTTGGACGAGCAGTACTTC.

This clonotype was detected many times. The chain uses TRBV10-2 and TRBJ2-7, with D possibly called TRBD1 or TRBD2 (5 bases each). The germline CDR1 and CDR2 sequences are WSHSY and SAAADI. Trimming took off 6 bases at V and 6 bases at J, with 21 bases between the two ends. The CDR3 is 15 residues long. The DNA for the CDR3 is TGCGCCAGCAGCACGGGCTCGGGGACCTGGGCCGAGCAGTACTTC. This encodes CASSTGSGTWAEQYF.

The table lists this clonotype with many counts. J is TRBJ2-7 and V is TRBV2, with D tentatively TRBD2 (6 bases). This CDR3 has 12 amino acids. Trimming removed 8 bases at V and 3 bases at J, with 11 bases between. Germline CDR1 and CDR2: SNHLY and FYNNEI. CDR3 bases: TGTGCCAGCGAGGAGGGACGCTACGAGCAGTACTTC. Translation gives CASEEGRYEQYF.

The gene calls are TRBV6-1 and TRBJ1-2; D not resolved. Germline V gene lookup returns CDR1 MNHNS and CDR2 SASEGT. The CDR3 totals 14 residues. Trimming took 0 bases from V and 3 from J, leaving 8 bases between them. CDR3: CASSEAGRDYGYTF. The CDR3 DNA sequence: TGTGCCAGCAGTGAAGCGGGTCGCGACTATGGCTACACCTTC.

This clonotype showed up just a few times. The chain recombines TRBV9 with TRBJ2-7, with a tentative D call TRBD2 (5 bases). The germline V and J ends were trimmed by 5 bases and 5 bases, with 17 bases remaining between them. This CDR3 is built from 14 residues. CDR1 and CDR2 from the germline V gene are SGDLS and YYNGEE. CDR3 sequence (DNA): TGTGCCAGCAGTACCGGGATCATTGGTCACGAGCAGTACTTC. Encoded protein: CASSTGIIGHEQYF.

This chain uses TRBV24-1 with TRBJ2-1; D is unresolved. The V and J ends lost 0 bases and 3 bases respectively, with 5 bases between them. The CDR3 runs 14 residues. In germline, CDR1 is KGHDR, CDR2 SFDVKD. DNA of the CDR3: TGTGCCACCAGTGATTTGGGCAGCTACAATGAGCAGTTCTTC. It translates to CATSDLGSYNEQFF.

As for this clonotype: Because the CDR3 is missing its conserved closing phenylalanine or tryptophan, this is likely a read error. The DNA is omitted, as the CDR3 cannot be located on it reliably, and the CDR3 follows TCRdb's listing. V is TRBV9 and J is TRBJ2-2; the table's D call of TRBD2 was not tested on the DNA. The CDR3 is 9 residues long, counting both termini. CDR1 and CDR2 from the germline V gene are SGDLS and YYNGEE. Here the CDR3 reads CASSPRGGP.

The chain carries TRBV7-8 and TRBJ1-2; maybe TRBD1 (6 bases). Germline CDR1 SGHVS, CDR2 FQNEAQ. V was pared by 5 bases and J by 2 bases, with 12 bases between. The CDR3 is made up of 14 amino acids. CDR3 loop: CASSPQQGNYGYTF. CDR3 nucleotides: TGTGCCAGCAGCCCCCAACAGGGAAACTATGGCTACACCTTC.

There are many counts of this clonotype. The CDR3: CASSGVMDQPQHF. CDR3 DNA sequence: TGTGCCAGCAGCGGGGTGATGGATCAGCCCCAGCATTTT. This chain joins TRBV2 and TRBJ1-5; no clear D. Germline V gene data show CDR1 as SNHLY and CDR2 as FYNNEI. V lost 6 bases to trimming and J lost 5 bases, with 11 bases between them. The CDR3 consists of 13 residues.

Ten or more counts support this clonotype. The CDR3 bases are TGCAGCTCAAAAAAACAGATGAACACTGAAGCTTTCTTT. Translated: CSSKKQMNTEAFF. V usage is TRBV29-1 and J usage is TRBJ1-1; D ambiguous. Germline lookup yields CDR1 SQVTM and CDR2 ANQGSEA. The V and J ends lost 8 bases and 0 bases respectively, with 13 bases between them. CDR3 length equals 13 residues.

The chain combines TRBV10-3 with TRBJ2-3; tentative D call: TRBD1 (7 bases). V was pared by 4 bases and J by 5 bases, with 13 bases between. Germline V gene data show CDR1 as ENHRY and CDR2 as SYGVKD. This CDR3 contains 14 residues. This chain's CDR3 is CAISGRGVRDTQYF. The CDR3 DNA reads as TGTGCCATCAGTGGCAGGGGGGTTCGAGATACGCAGTATTTT.

This clonotype showed up many times. The chain employs TRBV5-6 and TRBJ1-5, with D unresolved. Trimming took 0 bases from V and 11 from J, leaving 15 bases between them. The CDR3 spans 14 residues. Germline V gene lookup returns CDR1 SGHDT and CDR2 YYEEEE. CDR3 protein: CASSLAKQASAQHF. CDR3 nucleotide sequence: TGTGCCAGCAGCTTGGCCAAGCAGGCCTCGGCCCAGCATTTT.

The chain is built from TRBV2 and TRBJ1-6; D is undetermined. Germline CDR1 is SNHLY and CDR2 is FYNNEI. V lost 6 bases and J lost 7, with 7 bases in between. CDR3 size: 12 residues. The CDR3 is CASRVDNSPLHF. In nucleotides, the CDR3 is TGTGCCAGCAGGGTCGACAATTCACCCCTCCACTTT.

This clonotype came up many times. The rearrangement joins TRBV7-2 to TRBJ2-7; 8 bases are a match to TRBD1. Germline CDR1 reads SGHTA; CDR2 reads FQGNSA. J gave up 2 bases and V 5 bases, and 5 bases lay outside the gene matches. This CDR3 is 14 amino acids long. The CDR3 nucleotides are TGTGCCAGCAGCCCCGGGACAGGAGCCTACGAGCAGTACTTC. Its protein is CASSPGTGAYEQYF.

Regarding this clonotype: A much larger clone sits a single nucleotide away, making a read error possible. The chain recombines TRBV5-1 with TRBJ2-7; D might be TRBD1 or TRBD2, each matching 5 bases. Trimming removed 5 bases from V and 2 bases from J, with 11 bases in between. In germline, CDR1 is SGHRS, CDR2 YFSETQ. The CDR3 covers 13 residues. CDR3 coding DNA: TGCGCCAGCAGGGAAGAGGGGACCTACGAGCAGTACTTC. Translation: CASREEGTYEQYF.

This clonotype was seen many times. The V and J genes are TRBV25-1 and TRBJ1-2; 12 bases align to TRBD1. From germline, CDR1 is MGHDK and CDR2 SYGVNS. This CDR3 has 19 residues. V dropped 3 bases and J dropped 3; count of bases not matched to a gene: 14. The CDR3, as DNA: TGTGCCAGCAGTGATACATCCGGGACAGGGGGCGCAGGGGACTATGGCTACACCTTC. Its translation is CASSDTSGTGGAGDYGYTF.

This clonotype was seen many times. The chain recombines TRBV7-2 with TRBJ2-5, with 12 nucleotides matching TRBD2. V trimming: 4 bases; J trimming: 2 bases; junction bases outside the gene matches: 5. The CDR3 totals 16 residues. Germline assignment: CDR1 SGHTA and CDR2 FQGNSA. The DNA of the CDR3 is TGTGCCAGCAGCTCATGGACTAGCGGGGTACAAGAGACCCAGTACTTC. Its translation: CASSSWTSGVQETQYF.

This clonotype was recorded many times. The chain links TRBV5-8 to TRBJ1-1, with unresolved D. V was cut by 3 bases and J by 5 bases, with 17 bases left in between. The CDR3 totals 15 residues. Germline-derived CDR1 and CDR2 are SGHTS and YDEGEE. The CDR3 DNA reads TGTGCCAGCAGCTCATCAGGAGGGTGGGAAACTGAAGCTTTCTTT. Its translation is CASSSSGGWETEAFF. Complete variable domain (other parts from reference TRBV5-8 and TRBJ1-1): EAGVTQSPTHLIKTRGQQATLRCSPISGHTSVYWYQQALGLGLQFLLWYDEGEERNRGNFPPRFSGRQFPNYSSELNVNALELEDSALYLCASSSSGGWETEAFFGQGTRLTVV.

The chain links TRBV20-1 to TRBJ2-7; tentatively, D is TRBD1 (6 bases). The CDR3 consists of 14 residues. The ends were cut back, 0 bases at V and 3 bases at J, with 12 bases in the middle. Per germline, CDR1 DFQATT and CDR2 SNEGSKA (reference sequence). The CDR3 is CSARDLRTDYEQYF. CDR3 in DNA: TGCAGTGCTAGAGATCTGAGGACAGACTACGAGCAGTACTTC.

Remarks on this clonotype: This may come from a read error, since a much larger clone is one base off. The genes are TRBV5-5 and TRBJ1-1; D is perhaps TRBD1 (5 bases). The V gene's germline CDR1 is SGHKS and CDR2 YYEKEE (reference sequence). The CDR3 is 16 residues long. The CDR3 spells CASSLPAGRGNSEAFF. The CDR3 DNA is TGTGCCAGCAGCTTGCCGGCAGGTCGGGGGAACTCTGAAGCTTTCTTT.